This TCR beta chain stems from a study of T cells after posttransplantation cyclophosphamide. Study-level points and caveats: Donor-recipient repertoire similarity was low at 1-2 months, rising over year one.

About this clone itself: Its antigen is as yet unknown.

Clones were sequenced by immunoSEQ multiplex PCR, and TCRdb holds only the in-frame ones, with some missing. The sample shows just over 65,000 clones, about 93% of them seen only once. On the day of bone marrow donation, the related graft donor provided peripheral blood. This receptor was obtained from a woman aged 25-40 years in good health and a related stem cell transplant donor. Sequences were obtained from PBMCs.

This chain's CDR3 is CASSFRQGFTNTEAFF. The CDR3 DNA is TGTGCCAGCAGCTTTAGACAGGGATTCACGAACACTGAAGCTTTCTTT. The J gene is TRBJ1-1, the V gene TRBV7-2, with TRBD1 matching over 7 bases. The V gene's germline CDR1 is SGHTA and CDR2 FQGNSA. The length of the CDR3 is 16 residues. The junction had 8 bases not matched to a gene; V was cut back by 3 bases and J by 1 base.